This T cell receptor beta chain was found in a study of tumor and adjacent non-tumor tissue in lung cancer (dated by TCRdb to about 2018). Regarding the study in general: By cancer type, the cohort comprised eleven to twelve adenocarcinoma patients, a couple of squamous cell carcinoma patients and 1 small cell lung cancer patient. The 15 or so patients were aged roughly 30 to 85 years, included roughly ten men and 5 women, and had TNM stage I to III disease. A total of approximately 120,000,000 productive TCRbeta reads were generated by sequencing, corresponding to an average of about 4.17 million reads per sample. The study compared bulk TCRbeta repertoires from lung tumor tissue and matched distant non-tumor lung tissue of under 16 lung cancer patients. Some 31 paired specimens, one tumor and one normal lung sample per patient, were profiled by TCRbeta CDR3 sequencing. On the study overall, not on this receptor specifically: The top 100 clones accounted for a significantly larger cumulative portion of the repertoire in normal lung than in tumor tissue. Because peripheral blood was not sequenced, the blood TCRbeta repertoires of the lung cancer patients in the study went unexamined. The methods do not name the sequencing platform or mention unique molecular identifiers. The cohort had only about 15 patients, and the authors noted that larger samples and more detailed clinical data are needed. Younger patients had significantly higher TCR diversity, and higher tumor TCR diversity was associated with shorter overall and disease-free survival. Significantly higher TCR diversity (inverse Simpson) was observed in tumor tissue than in normal lung tissue (around 450 vs 150, P = 0.0075, Mann-Whitney U test).

Concerning this clonotype: This clone's antigen is unknown. One end of the junction varies from germline; a read error may be responsible.

RNA was isolated from bulk, unsorted tissue, and RNA quality was assessed with a NanoDrop ND-1000 and an Agilent 2100. Normal lung samples were distant non-tumor tissue taken more than 3 cm from the tumor edge. All donors had newly diagnosed lung cancer, had not received prior chemotherapy, and were admitted for thoracic surgery in China between August and November 2014. The study excluded patients who had received radiotherapy or chemotherapy before or who had another cancer at the same time. Surgical tissue pieces of about 1-2.2 cm3 were preserved in RNAlater solution and stored at -80 °C until use. Libraries were built with multiplex PCR. Sequencing relied on an Illumina HiSeq 2500. TCRbeta libraries were constructed through three rounds of nested PCR with primers (Table S4) according to protocols modified from ARM-PCR. Before sequencing, PCR products of 200-500 bp were cut from the gel and purified using the QIAquick gel extraction kit. The authors' pipeline ran thus. Reads were cleaned using Trimmomatic, were merged into complete CDR3 sequences using FLASH, and were assigned to V(D)J germline segments using MiTCR. Clonal diversity was computed as the inverse Simpson's index with VDJtools. A read counted as productive if the sequence was in-frame and lacked a premature stop codon. TCRdb passed the public sequencing reads through fastp at Q25 and MiXCR, retaining productive beta sequences. Here each entry gathers all rows of one CDR3 protein and keeps the most common genes and DNA. The V and J calls were determined by TCRdb, not by the authors. In all, the sample holds fewer than 100,000 distinct CDR3 sequences, and around 82% of those were seen once. The ten largest clones represent about a fifth of the sample.

From a lookup of the germline V gene, CDR1 and CDR2 are MNHNS and SASEGT. Reading from cysteine to phenylalanine, the CDR3 counts 12 amino acids. The retained sequence is limited to the CDR3, 36 bases, with the frame set at the first base. This receptor chain uses TRBV6-1 and TRBJ1-5; TRBD1 lines up with 8 middle nucleotides. Sequencing was performed on distant non-tumor lung tissue. The clonotype was recovered from a woman in her 50s with non-small cell lung cancer. The sequenced DNA is TGTGCCAGCCGGGACAGGAATCAGCCCCAGCACTTT. Its protein is CASRDRNQPQHF.